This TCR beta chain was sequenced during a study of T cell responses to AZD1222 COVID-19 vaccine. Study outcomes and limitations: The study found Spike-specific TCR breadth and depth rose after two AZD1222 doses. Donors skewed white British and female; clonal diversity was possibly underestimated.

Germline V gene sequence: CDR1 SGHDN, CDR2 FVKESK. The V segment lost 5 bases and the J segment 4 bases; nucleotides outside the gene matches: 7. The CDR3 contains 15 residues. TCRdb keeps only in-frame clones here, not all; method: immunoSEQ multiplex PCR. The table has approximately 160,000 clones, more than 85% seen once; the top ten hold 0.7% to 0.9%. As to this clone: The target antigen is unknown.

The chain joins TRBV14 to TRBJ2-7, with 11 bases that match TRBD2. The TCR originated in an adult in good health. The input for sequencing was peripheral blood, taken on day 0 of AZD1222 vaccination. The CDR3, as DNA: TGTGCCAGCAGCGTCCGACTAGCGGGGCGGTACGAGCAGTACTTC. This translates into CASSVRLAGRYEQYF.